The 16 T cell receptor beta chains reported below all come from one sample, sequenced in a study of T cell changes during pregnancy in multiple sclerosis. The data were produced by immunoSEQ multiplex PCR, yet TCRdb's version contains in-frame clones alone and is incomplete. The sample has just under 95,000 clones, around 92% seen once; the top ten hold 2% to 3%. This material consisted of peripheral blood, taken in the first trimester of pregnancy. The origin of the receptors is a female donor with multiple sclerosis, enrolled in a pregnancy study.

The J gene is TRBJ2-7, the V gene TRBV6-5, with a weak D call TRBD2 (6 bases). The CDR3 is 16 amino acids. Trimming pared 2 bases from V and 3 bases from J, leaving 17 bases between. From germline, CDR1 is MNHEY and CDR2 SVGAGI. CDR3 sequence reads: CASSYEGRRWDYEQYF. CDR3 sequence (DNA): TGTGCCAGCAGTTACGAGGGGAGGAGATGGGACTACGAGCAGTACTTC.

This clone was recorded at least ten times. The gene calls are TRBV2 and TRBJ2-7, with 8 bases identical to TRBD2. CDR1 and CDR2 (germline): SNHLY, FYNNEI. V lost 3 bases to trimming and J lost 3 bases; unmatched junction nucleotides: 4. This CDR3 is built from 14 residues. CDR3 sequence: CASSDTSGNYEQYF. CDR3 nucleotide sequence: TGTGCCAGCAGTGATACTAGCGGAAACTACGAGCAGTACTTC.

This chain joins TRBV19 and TRBJ1-5; TRBD1 might be the D (5 bases). This CDR3 spans 13 amino acids. V lost 5 bases, J lost 4 bases, and 9 bases lay in between. CDR1 and CDR2 (germline): LNHDA, SQIVND (reference sequence). The CDR3 spells CASSSQDNQPQHF. CDR3 DNA: TGTGCCAGTAGTTCACAGGATAATCAGCCCCAGCATTTT.

V is TRBV27 and J is TRBJ2-6, with no clear D. This CDR3 spans 16 amino acids. Germline values: CDR1 MNHEY, CDR2 SMNVEV (reference sequence). V dropped 0 bases and J dropped 0 bases, with 6 bases sitting between them. Here the CDR3 DNA reads TGTGCCAGCAGTTTATCCTGGAGCTCTGGGGCCAACGTCCTGACTTTC. Its translation: CASSLSWSSGANVLTF. Filled out from reference TRBV27 and TRBJ2-6, the complete variable domain reads EAQVTQNPRYLITVTGKKLTVTCSQNMNHEYMSWYRQDPGLGLRQIYYSMNVEVTDKGDVPEGYKVSRKEKRNFPLILESPSPNQTSLYFCASSLSWSSGANVLTFGAGSRLTVL.

This clone occurred once. This chain joins TRBV27 and TRBJ1-3, with TRBD1 matching 7 bases. The V gene's germline CDR1 is MNHEY and CDR2 SMNVEV (reference sequence). Trimming at V came to 6 bases and at J to 0 bases, leaving 8 bases not matched to a gene. The length of the CDR3 is 16 residues. CDR3 amino acids: CASRPGGTVSGNTIYF. The CDR3 nucleotides read TGTGCCAGCAGACCCGGCGGGACAGTCTCTGGAAACACCATATATTTT.

CDR3 amino acids: CSAIMEGGYTF. The CDR3 DNA reads as TGCAGTGCAATAATGGAGGGTGGCTACACCTTC. The rearrangement links TRBV20-1 to TRBJ1-2; D remains ambiguous. Trimming pared 6 bases from V and 7 bases from J, leaving 12 bases between. CDR3 length equals 11 residues. Germline CDR1 DFQATT, CDR2 SNEGSKA (reference sequence).

The gene calls are TRBV29-1 and TRBJ2-1; TRBD2 matches 10 bases. Germline values: CDR1 SQVTM, CDR2 ANQGSEA. V dropped 4 bases and J dropped 4; count of bases not matched to a gene: 4. The CDR3 length is 14 residues. Written as DNA, the CDR3 is TGCAGCGTTGGCGGGACTAGCGTTTACAATGAGCAGTTCTTC. Translation: CSVGGTSVYNEQFF.

The chain joins TRBV4-1 to TRBJ2-1; a possible D gene is TRBD2 (6 bases). V lost 5 bases, J lost 5 bases, and 19 bases lay in between. The CDR3 is 16 residues long. Germline CDR1 and CDR2: MGHRA and YSYEKL. The CDR3 DNA is TGCGCCAGCAGCTTTGCCGGGACTTCCTCAGACAATGAGCAGTTCTTC. Its protein product is CASSFAGTSSDNEQFF.

This clone is large. The rearrangement uses TRBV5-1 and TRBJ2-1; TRBD2 matches at 13 bases. The CDR3 runs 15 residues. Per germline, CDR1 SGHRS and CDR2 YFSETQ. The J segment lost 4 bases and the V segment lost 4 bases, leaving 2 bases of the junction unmatched. CDR3 coding DNA: TGCGCCAGCAGCGTGGGACTAGCGGGATACAATGAGCAGTTCTTC. Residues: CASSVGLAGYNEQFF.

The chain carries TRBV7-9 and TRBJ2-1; TRBD2 matches at 12 bases. Germline V gene sequence: CDR1 SEHNR, CDR2 FQNEAQ (reference sequence). V lost 0 bases, J lost 10 bases, and 10 bases stayed unmatched. The CDR3 loop spans 17 amino acids. CDR3 DNA: TGTGCCAGCAGCTTAGCTGGAGGACTAGCGGGGCCTCTGGAGCAGTTCTTC. Translation: CASSLAGGLAGPLEQFF. Variable domain in full (rest from reference TRBV7-9 and TRBJ2-1): DTGVSQNPRHKITKRGQNVTFRCDPISEHNRLYWYRQTLGQGPEFLTYFQNEAQLEKSRLLSDRFSAERPKGSFSTLEIQRTEQGDSAMYLCASSLAGGLAGPLEQFFGPGTRLTVL.

The V and J genes are TRBV2 and TRBJ2-3, with TRBD2 matching over 15 bases. J lost 3 bases, V lost 6 bases, and 4 bases had no gene match. There are 16 residues in the CDR3. CDR1 is SNHLY and CDR2 is FYNNEI in the germline V gene. The CDR3 region is CASRGLAGGPTDTQYF. The CDR3, as DNA: TGTGCCAGCAGAGGACTAGCGGGAGGGCCGACAGATACGCAGTATTTT.

This chain's CDR3 is CASSRLAGDEQFF. The CDR3 coding sequence is TGCGCCAGCAGCCGCCTAGCGGGAGATGAGCAGTTCTTC. The genes are TRBV4-3 and TRBJ2-1, with 10 bases fitting TRBD2. Looked up from germline, CDR1 is LGHNA and CDR2 is YSLEER. This CDR3 is built from 13 residues. The V gene end was trimmed by 4 bases and the J gene end by 8 bases; junction bases not matched to a gene: 2.

V and J are TRBV7-2 and TRBJ1-5; no clear D. Deletions cut 5 bases from V and 3 bases from J, with 14 bases between. Per germline, CDR1 SGHTA and CDR2 FQGNSA. The CDR3 spans 15 residues. The DNA for the CDR3 is TGTGCCAGCAGCCCAGCGACCGGGGTCAATCAGCCCCAGCATTTT. Protein: CASSPATGVNQPQHF.

The V call is TRBV9, the J call TRBJ1-1; a weak D match, TRBD1 (5 bases). The V end lost 4 bases, the J end lost 1 base, and 11 bases lay between the germline ends. The length of the CDR3 is 14 residues. The germline CDR1 and CDR2 sequences are SGDLS and YYNGEE. The CDR3 loop reads CASSPRAENTEAFF. As DNA, the CDR3 is TGTGCCAGCAGCCCCAGGGCGGAGAACACTGAAGCTTTCTTT.

The gene calls are TRBV11-3 and TRBJ1-1; D ambiguous. Between the trimmed V and J ends, which lost 1 base and 8 bases, there was a span of 11 bases. The germline V gene encodes CDR1 SGHNT and CDR2 YENEEA. CDR3 length: 13 residues. As DNA, the CDR3 is TGTGCCAGCAGCTTAGGTCCCCAGAAGGAAGCTTTCTTT. It translates to CASSLGPQKEAFF. Based on the CDR3 plus reference TRBV11-3 and TRBJ1-1, the full variable domain is EAGVVQSPRYKIIEKKQPVAFWCNPISGHNTLYWYLQNLGQGPELLIRYENEEAVDDSQLPKDRFSAERLKGVDSTLKIQPAELGDSAVYLCASSLGPQKEAFFGQGTRLTVV.

V is TRBV15 and J is TRBJ2-3; D gene ambiguous. The CDR3 spans 15 residues. Germline V lookup: CDR1 LNHNV, CDR2 YYDKDF (reference sequence). The V end was cut by 4 bases, the J end by 3 bases, with 14 bases between. The CDR3 region is CATSTSTSVTDTQYF. The DNA of the CDR3 is TGTGCCACCAGCACCTCGACATCTGTGACAGATACGCAGTATTTT.